The clone carrying this T cell receptor beta chain was counted once. The data were obtained in a study of blood T cell repertoires in COVID-19. On the study more broadly: Collection of acute and convalescent COVID-19 samples took place in the United States, Italy and Spain.

Data came from immunoSEQ multiplex PCR; TCRdb stores just in-frame clones and leaves some out. Counted here are about 160,000 clones, approximately 90% occurring once; the ten biggest clones make up less than 8%. Donors were grouped by their self-reported clinical history. Recovered Cohort 3 donors showed two negative PCRs, clearance, or symptom resolution. The source of this sequence is a woman between 45 and 60 years old who had recovered from COVID-19. The sample was PBMCs or T cells enriched from blood (not recorded which).

The CDR3 spells CASTYGSGGLPYNEQFF. The CDR3 DNA is TGTGCCAGCACCTATGGTAGCGGGGGATTGCCCTACAATGAGCAGTTCTTC. This sequence joins TRBV7-9 and TRBJ2-1, with TRBD2 matching 9 bases. Germline V gives CDR1 SEHNR, CDR2 FQNEAQ (reference sequence). With V trimmed by 7 bases and J by 2 bases, 12 bases remained unmatched. CDR3 length: 17 residues.